Below, one T cell receptor (beta chain) is given with its context. This record belongs to a study of human T cells and chemical hapten exposure. As for the study in general: Patients, a majority of them female, were diagnosed with alopecia areata, totalis or universalis.

MiXCR, run by TCRdb on the RACE reads, gives a single entry per CDR3 protein. The sample contains roughly 380,000 distinct CDR3 sequences, approximately 5.1% of which appear only once. Germline V lookup: CDR1 SGHRS, CDR2 YFSETQ. V lost 4 bases and J lost 0; bases outside the gene matches: 5. The CDR3 contains 16 residues. Documented time point: pre-sensitization, week 0. The sample's treatment: therapeutic diphenylcyclopropenone sensitization with weekly scalp DPC. Unfractionated whole blood served as the source for total RNA extraction. This sample comprised whole blood, obtained in connection with sensitization to the hapten diphenylcyclopropenone (DPC). The J gene is TRBJ2-3, the V gene TRBV5-1, with 10 positions matching TRBD2. The receptor was isolated from a woman in her fifties or sixties with alopecia areata. Some clones in this sample may be carry-over from other donors' samples. The CDR3 nucleotides read TGCGCCAGCAGCCCGGGACTAGCGACTAGCACAGATACGCAGTATTTT. Translating it yields CASSPGLATSTDTQYF.